One sample yielded the 22 T cell receptor beta chains listed below, sequenced in a study of cytomegalovirus exposure and HLA in healthy donors. Profiled with immunoSEQ multiplex PCR; TCRdb holds only in-frame clones, not every one. Of roughly 80,000 clones listed, under 95% were seen once; the top ten hold roughly 1.9%. The sample was PBMCs. These receptors all come from a man aged 25-40 years in good health and CMV-seronegative.

The V and J genes are TRBV9 and TRBJ1-2; D perhaps matches TRBD1 (6 bases). V was pared by 3 bases and J by 5 bases, with 14 bases between. Germline V gene lookup returns CDR1 SGDLS and CDR2 YYNGEE. CDR3 size: 14 residues. The CDR3 nucleotides are TGTGCCAGCAGCGCTAAACAGGGAAGGTATGGCTACACCTTC. Encoded protein: CASSAKQGRYGYTF.

This chain joins TRBV12-2 and TRBJ1-2; TRBD1 is taken as the D call from the table, unchecked against the DNA. TRBV12-2 counts as a pseudogene. This CDR3 has 17 residues. CDR3 residues: CASRLGQGKPPVYGYTF. The CDR3, as DNA: TGTGCAAGTCGCTTAGGACAGGGTAAACCCCCGGTCTATGGCTACACCTTC.

V is TRBV19 and J is TRBJ2-1, with D hard to call. Germline V gene sequence: CDR1 LNHDA, CDR2 SQIVND (reference sequence). Trimming pared 10 bases from V and 7 bases from J, leaving 8 bases between. CDR3 length: 10 residues. CDR3 coding DNA: TGTGCCACTAAACGGAATGAGCAGTTCTTC. Translating it yields CATKRNEQFF.

The CDR3 loop is CASSTPGTGNYGYTF. The CDR3 nucleotides are TGTGCCAGTAGTACCCCCGGGACAGGGAACTATGGCTACACCTTC. This chain uses TRBV19 with TRBJ1-2; 9 bases are shared with TRBD1. The germline CDR1 and CDR2 sequences are LNHDA and SQIVND (reference sequence). The CDR3 is 15 residues long. J lost 2 bases, V lost 4 bases, and 5 bases had no gene match.

This clone has a single count. The J gene is TRBJ1-6, the V gene TRBV4-1; 9 positions match TRBD1. The junction had 6 bases not matched to a gene; V was cut back by 1 base and J by 11 bases. Germline V CDR1 and CDR2: MGHRA, YSYEKL. The CDR3 consists of 15 residues. The CDR3 region is CASSQGGTGSTPLHF. Written as DNA, the CDR3 is TGCGCCAGCAGCCAAGGCGGGACAGGGTCCACACCCCTCCACTTT.

The rearrangement uses TRBV6-5 and TRBJ2-7; the D gene is possibly TRBD1 (6 bases). V lost 5 bases to trimming and J lost 0 bases, with 8 bases between them. The CDR3 has 13 amino acids. CDR1 is MNHEY, CDR2 SVGAGI, per germline. The chain's CDR3 is CASSRDNSYEQYF. CDR3 DNA: TGTGCCAGCAGTCGGGACAACTCCTACGAGCAGTACTTC.

The chain links TRBV2 to TRBJ2-1; the match to TRBD2 covers 10 bases. Germline V gives CDR1 SNHLY, CDR2 FYNNEI. The CDR3 is 15 amino acids. With 3 bases clipped from V and 7 bases from J, the junction kept 6 bases outside the gene matches. The CDR3 DNA sequence: TGTGCCAGCAGTGAGGGGACTAGCGCCATAAATGAGCAGTTCTTC. Amino acid sequence: CASSEGTSAINEQFF.

The chain employs TRBV28 and TRBJ1-2; 7 nucleotides agree with TRBD1. Germline loops: CDR1 MDHEN, CDR2 SYDVKM. The CDR3 covers 12 residues. Unmatched junction bases numbered 7, after V lost 3 bases and J lost 12 bases. CDR3 residues: CASSFPDRRDTF. The CDR3, as DNA: TGTGCCAGCAGTTTCCCGGACAGGAGGGACACCTTC.

V and J are TRBV15 and TRBJ2-3; 8 bases are shared with TRBD1. The germline V gene has CDR1 LNHNV and CDR2 YYDKDF (reference sequence). V shed 5 bases, J shed 7 bases, and the junction held 8 bases outside the gene matches. CDR3 length: 14 residues. DNA of the CDR3: TGTGCCACCAGCCTTGCAGGACAGGGTTATACGCAGTATTTT. The encoded protein is CATSLAGQGYTQYF.

The chain carries TRBV6-6 and TRBJ2-7; 10 nucleotides line up with TRBD2. The CDR3 sequence is 15 residues long. The V segment lost 8 bases and the J segment 6 bases; nucleotides outside the gene matches: 13. Germline assignment: CDR1 MNHNY and CDR2 SVGAGI (reference sequence). The DNA of the CDR3 is TGTGCCAGCTCCTACCGGAGCGGGGGGGCCGGCGAGCAGTACTTC. Translating gives CASSYRSGGAGEQYF.

The J gene is TRBJ1-3, the V gene TRBV9; D is undetermined. Germline V gene data show CDR1 as SGDLS and CDR2 as YYNGEE. The CDR3 is 15 amino acids. V lost 4 bases and J lost 2, with 13 bases in between. The chain's CDR3 is CASSPDGVAGNTIYF. Written as DNA, the CDR3 is TGTGCCAGCAGCCCCGACGGGGTGGCTGGAAACACCATATATTTT.

V and J are TRBV27 and TRBJ1-1, with D perhaps TRBD1 (6 bases). This CDR3 spans 14 amino acids. Trimming stripped 3 bases from V and 3 bases from J, with 11 bases between. Germline-derived CDR1 and CDR2 are MNHEY and SMNVEV (reference sequence). The CDR3 DNA is TGTGCCAGCAGTTTTACACAGGGCTACACTGAAGCTTTCTTT. Protein sequence: CASSFTQGYTEAFF.

This chain uses TRBV19 with TRBJ1-4; no definite D call. The CDR3 is made up of 13 amino acids. Germline values: CDR1 LNHDA, CDR2 SQIVND (reference sequence). Trimming pared 3 bases from V and 8 bases from J, leaving 10 bases between. The CDR3 loop reads CASSISRLEKLFF. In nucleotides, the CDR3 is TGTGCCAGTAGTATTTCCAGGCTAGAAAAACTGTTTTTT.

The chain employs TRBV7-2 and TRBJ1-3; 8 bases map to TRBD1. V lost 5 bases, J lost 4 bases, and 4 bases stayed unmatched. CDR1 and CDR2 (germline): SGHTA, FQGNSA. The CDR3 loop spans 14 amino acids. CDR3 residues: CASSLRGPGNTIYF. Here the CDR3 DNA reads TGTGCCAGCAGCCTCAGGGGGCCCGGAAACACCATATATTTT.

This clone was detected a few times. The J gene is TRBJ1-2, the V gene TRBV6-5, with D possibly being TRBD1 (6 bases). CDR1 is MNHEY, CDR2 SVGAGI, per germline. This CDR3 is built from 15 residues. V lost 5 bases to trimming and J lost 8 bases, with 21 bases between them. The CDR3 loop reads CASSASAGTQWGYTF. CDR3 nucleotide sequence: TGTGCCAGCAGTGCTAGTGCCGGGACACAATGGGGCTACACCTTC.

This rearrangement joins TRBV25-1 to TRBJ2-7; no reliable D call. CDR1 MGHDK and CDR2 SYGVNS come from the germline V gene. The CDR3 is 11 residues long. The V and J ends lost 4 bases and 3 bases respectively, with 4 bases between them. The CDR3 loop is CASSGYYEQYF. CDR3 bases: TGTGCCAGCAGTGGCTACTACGAGCAGTACTTC.

The chain combines TRBV28 with TRBJ2-4, with a tentative D call TRBD1 (6 bases). The CDR3 is 14 amino acids. Germline V gene data show CDR1 as MDHEN and CDR2 as SYDVKM. V was cut by 8 bases and J by 8 bases, with 19 bases left in between. This CDR3 is CASAGQGLPDIQYF. The CDR3 bases are TGTGCCAGCGCTGGGCAGGGGTTGCCAGACATTCAGTACTTC.

This chain uses TRBV14 with TRBJ2-5; D perhaps matches TRBD2 (6 bases). The CDR3 contains 13 residues. V was cut by 4 bases and J by 5 bases, with 11 bases left in between. In germline, CDR1 is SGHDN, CDR2 FVKESK. Written as DNA, the CDR3 is TGTGCCAGCAGCCCCCTTGGAGGGGAGACCCAGTACTTC. Translated: CASSPLGGETQYF. The whole variable domain, filled in from reference TRBV14 and TRBJ2-5, reads EAGVTQFPSHSVIEKGQTVTLRCDPISGHDNLYWYRRVMGKEIKFLLHFVKESKQDESGMPNNRFLAERTGGTYSTLKVQPAELEDSGVYFCASSPLGGETQYFGPGTRLLVL.

V usage is TRBV2 and J usage is TRBJ2-5, with 13 bases identical to TRBD2. CDR3 length equals 17 residues. V gave up 10 bases and J gave up 5 bases; unmatched junction bases: 16. Germline-derived CDR1 and CDR2 are SNHLY and FYNNEI. The CDR3 loop reads CATSGLAGVVVSETQYF. The CDR3 DNA is TGTGCCACCTCAGGACTAGCGGGAGTGGTGGTTTCGGAGACCCAGTACTTC.

This chain connects TRBV5-8 to TRBJ1-5; perhaps TRBD1 as D (6 bases). From germline, CDR1 is SGHTS and CDR2 YDEGEE. CDR3 length: 15 amino acids. V lost 1 base, J lost 6 bases, and 14 bases lay in between. CDR3 sequence reads: CASSLLRGIGQPQHF. DNA for the CDR3: TGTGCCAGCAGCTTGCTCAGGGGAATAGGTCAGCCCCAGCATTTT.

This clone was detected only a few times. The V and J genes are TRBV7-3 and TRBJ2-7; no firm D call. The V end was cut by 0 bases, the J end by 5 bases, with 8 bases between. There are 13 residues in the CDR3. Germline CDR1 and CDR2: SGHTA and FQGTGA. CDR3 coding DNA: TGTGCCAGCAGCTTAACCCGTCGGGACGAGCAGTACTTC. Amino acids: CASSLTRRDEQYF.

CDR3 nucleotide sequence: TGTGCCAGCAGATCGACAGCGAACACTGAAGCTTTCTTT. It encodes CASRSTANTEAFF. The V and J genes are TRBV2 and TRBJ1-1, with D perhaps matching TRBD1 (5 bases). The CDR3 is 13 residues long. With 6 bases removed from V and 1 base from J, the gap between germline ends came to 9 bases. Germline values: CDR1 SNHLY, CDR2 FYNNEI.